One sample yielded the 19 T cell receptor beta chains listed below, sequenced in a study of cytomegalovirus exposure and HLA in healthy donors. A multiplex PCR was run with 60 Vbeta primers and 13 Jbeta primers. Only in-frame clones appear in the TCRdb table, and some are missing; sequencing was by immunoSEQ multiplex PCR. This table lists roughly 190,000 clones. What was sequenced was PBMCs. Source of these receptors: a woman aged 18-35 years in good health and CMV-seropositive.

The chain uses TRBV27 and TRBJ2-2; D possibly corresponds to TRBD1 (6 bases). In germline, CDR1 is MNHEY, CDR2 SMNVEV (reference sequence). V was trimmed by 1 base and J by 2 bases, leaving 8 bases between them. The CDR3 loop spans 15 amino acids. The DNA of the CDR3 is TGTGCCAGCAGTTTATGGACAGAAAACACCGGGGAGCTGTTTTTT. Translating gives CASSLWTENTGELFF.

The chain employs TRBV19 and TRBJ1-3, with TRBD1 matching 8 bases. The CDR3 consists of 14 residues. Germline lookup yields CDR1 LNHDA and CDR2 SQIVND (reference sequence). The V and J ends lost 5 bases and 5 bases, in that order; junction bases with no gene match: 5. CDR3 nucleotides: TGTGCCAGTAGTGCGGACAGGGACAGAAACACCATATATTTT. This gives the protein CASSADRDRNTIYF.

The rearrangement links TRBV25-1 to TRBJ2-3, with 9 nucleotides matching TRBD2. After removal of 7 bases from V and 5 bases from J, the junction contained 13 bases not matched to a gene. This CDR3 region has 16 residues. Germline V lookup: CDR1 MGHDK, CDR2 SYGVNS. The CDR3 DNA reads as TGTGCCAGCAATCACCCGGCGGGAGGGCCTGTAGATACGCAGTATTTT. Amino acid sequence: CASNHPAGGPVDTQYF.

The chain links TRBV4-2 to TRBJ2-7; D perhaps matches TRBD1 (5 bases). CDR1 is LGHNA, CDR2 YNFKEQ, per germline. Deletions cut 0 bases from V and 2 bases from J, with 14 bases between. The CDR3 loop spans 16 amino acids. CDR3 sequence (DNA): TGTGCCAGCAGCCAAGATCGCAGCAGGGTAACCTACGAGCAGTACTTC. Protein product: CASSQDRSRVTYEQYF.

The genes are TRBV5-1 and TRBJ1-2; D ambiguous. This CDR3 comprises 14 residues. CDR1 and CDR2 (germline): SGHRS, YFSETQ. V was cut by 0 bases and J by 8 bases, with 14 bases left in between. CDR3: CASSLEIGSGGYTF. For the CDR3, the DNA is TGCGCCAGCAGCTTGGAGATCGGGAGTGGAGGCTACACCTTC.

This chain connects TRBV2 to TRBJ2-2; 8 nucleotides agree with TRBD2. Germline loops: CDR1 SNHLY, CDR2 FYNNEI. This CDR3 is 15 amino acids long. After removal of 6 bases from V and 5 bases from J, the junction contained 8 bases not matched to a gene. CDR3 in DNA: TGTGCCAGCAGAGGCCTAGCGGGCACAACCGGGGAGCTGTTTTTT. The encoded protein is CASRGLAGTTGELFF.

The chain links TRBV4-1 to TRBJ1-4; D unresolved. The CDR3 loop spans 17 amino acids. The germline gives CDR1 MGHRA, CDR2 YSYEKL. V was trimmed by 1 base and J by 4 bases, leaving 16 bases between them. This chain's CDR3 is CASSQVDLGFINEKLFF. The CDR3 nucleotides read TGCGCCAGCAGCCAAGTCGATCTTGGCTTTATTAATGAAAAACTGTTTTTT.

V is TRBV11-2 and J is TRBJ1-1; no firm D call. This CDR3 region has 13 residues. Germline CDR1 and CDR2: SGHAT and FQNNGV. Trimming took 5 bases from V and 3 from J, leaving 10 bases between them. DNA for the CDR3: TGTGCCAGCAGCATTGACAAAGACACTGAAGCTTTCTTT. Translated, it gives CASSIDKDTEAFF. Variable domain in full (rest from reference TRBV11-2 and TRBJ1-1): EAGVAQSPRYKIIEKRQSVAFWCNPISGHATLYWYQQILGQGPKLLIQFQNNGVVDDSQLPKDRFSAERLKGVDSTLKIQPAKLEDSAVYLCASSIDKDTEAFFGQGTRLTVV.

V is TRBV2 and J is TRBJ1-5; 10 positions match TRBD1. V dropped 3 bases and J dropped 6; count of bases not matched to a gene: 2. This CDR3 spans 14 amino acids. Germline assignment: CDR1 SNHLY and CDR2 FYNNEI. As DNA, the CDR3 is TGTGCCAGCAGTGACGACAGGGGGCCTCAGCCCCAGCATTTT. It encodes CASSDDRGPQPQHF.

This rearrangement joins TRBV30 to TRBJ2-5; a weak D match, TRBD1 (6 bases). The length of the CDR3 is 16 residues. V gave up 2 bases and J gave up 2 bases, with 18 bases separating them. Looked up from germline, CDR1 is GTSNPN and CDR2 is SVGIG (reference sequence). In nucleotides, the CDR3 is TGTGCCTGGAGTCCCCTGGGGGCCGGAAAACAAGAGACCCAGTACTTC. Translated: CAWSPLGAGKQETQYF.

This chain joins TRBV5-4 and TRBJ2-5; D may be TRBD1 (5 bases). Germline values: CDR1 SGHNT, CDR2 YYREEE (reference sequence). Trimming pared 1 base from V and 7 bases from J, leaving 20 bases between. This CDR3 region has 16 residues. CDR3 DNA: TGTGCCAGCAGCTTGAGGAAGGGGAAGGGCGACGGGACCCAGTACTTC. Translating gives CASSLRKGKGDGTQYF.

This rearrangement joins TRBV6-1 to TRBJ2-7, with 9 bases aligning to TRBD2. In germline, CDR1 is MNHNS, CDR2 SASEGT. The V gene end was trimmed by 2 bases and the J gene end by 5 bases; junction bases not matched to a gene: 4. There are 14 residues in the CDR3. CDR3 in DNA: TGTGCCAGCAGTGAACTAGCGGGGTCGGACGAGCAGTACTTC. As protein: CASSELAGSDEQYF.

This sequence joins TRBV18 and TRBJ1-1; 8 bases line up with TRBD1. This CDR3 region has 14 residues. The ends lost 4 bases at V and 1 base at J; junction bases unmatched: 2. Germline V gene lookup returns CDR1 KGHSH and CDR2 LQKENI. The CDR3 here is CASSHGTGNTEAFF. For the CDR3, the DNA is TGTGCCAGCTCACACGGGACAGGGAACACTGAAGCTTTCTTT.

The V and J genes are TRBV4-3 and TRBJ1-2; possibly TRBD1 for D (5 bases). Germline values: CDR1 LGHNA, CDR2 YSLEER. Trimming pared 4 bases from V and 4 bases from J, leaving 16 bases between. CDR3 length: 15 amino acids. CDR3 residues: CASSPLRAAGYGYTF. The CDR3 nucleotides read TGCGCCAGCAGCCCCCTCAGGGCCGCCGGCTATGGCTACACCTTC.

This sequence joins TRBV9 and TRBJ2-7; 8 nucleotides agree with TRBD1. The V and J ends lost 4 bases and 1 base, in that order; junction bases with no gene match: 4. The germline V gene has CDR1 SGDLS and CDR2 YYNGEE. The CDR3 runs 14 residues. This CDR3 is CASSPQGESYEQYF. Here the CDR3 DNA reads TGTGCCAGCAGCCCACAGGGGGAATCCTACGAGCAGTACTTC.

V and J are TRBV7-2 and TRBJ2-3, with a possible D match to TRBD1 (5 bases). Trimming removed 2 bases at V and 10 bases at J, with 10 bases between. The CDR3 runs 12 residues. The germline gives CDR1 SGHTA, CDR2 FQGNSA. The CDR3 here is CASSLTGLPQYF. The DNA of the CDR3 is TGTGCCAGCAGCTTAACAGGTTTGCCGCAGTATTTT.

The chain has TRBV4-1 and TRBJ2-3, with D possibly TRBD1 on 5 matching bases. The CDR3 extends over 21 amino acids. The germline V gene encodes CDR1 MGHRA and CDR2 YSYEKL. V was cut by 3 bases and J by 1 base, with 29 bases left in between. The CDR3 nucleotides are TGCGCCAGCAGCCACCGGTTAGGGGTCCGGCGGCCCTTCATTGGCACAGATACGCAGTATTTT. Translation: CASSHRLGVRRPFIGTDTQYF.

The CDR3 region is CASSRDRDEQYF. In nucleotides, the CDR3 is TGTGCCAGCAGTAGGGACAGGGACGAGCAGTACTTC. The rearrangement links TRBV7-8 to TRBJ2-7, with TRBD1 identical over 9 bases. This CDR3 is built from 12 residues. V was pared by 6 bases and J by 5 bases, with 2 bases of the junction left unmatched. Germline V gives CDR1 SGHVS, CDR2 FQNEAQ.

The rearrangement uses TRBV1 and TRBJ1-4. TRBV1 is termed a pseudogene. This CDR3 has 15 residues. CDR3 DNA: TGCACCAGCAGCCAAGTCTATATTGGAGGGGAAAAACTGTTTTTT. Amino acid sequence: CTSSQVYIGGEKLFF.